This TCR beta chain stems from a study of human T cells and chemical hapten exposure. Study-level information: Patch tests applied 0.01% DPC to the upper back and were scored after 6 days.

Germline loops: CDR1 SGHAT, CDR2 FQNNGV. V was clipped by 5 bases and J by 7 bases; unmatched bases: 4. This CDR3 is built from 12 residues. The time point: pre-sensitization, week 0. Stated treatment: therapeutic diphenylcyclopropenone sensitization with weekly scalp DPC. Concerning this clonotype: A much larger clonotype is one base distant, so this may be a read error.

TCRdb called the RACE reads again in MiXCR, with one record for every CDR3 protein. This table has approximately 320,000 distinct CDR3 sequences, about 5.4% appearing once. The TCR comes from a woman aged 18-35 years with alopecia areata. Some clones in this sample may be carry-over from other donors' samples. The V call is TRBV11-2, the J call TRBJ1-1; 7 nucleotides match TRBD1. The specimen was whole blood, collected in connection with sensitization to the hapten diphenylcyclopropenone (DPC). The CDR3 sequence is CASSHDRVEAFF. CDR3 nucleotide sequence: TGTGCCAGCAGCCACGACAGGGTTGAAGCTTTCTTT.